This TCR beta chain originates from a study of CD8+CD57+ T cells in acquired aplastic anemia (dated by TCRdb to 2017 to 2018). About the full investigation: DNA extracted from sorted CD4+ and CD8+ cells had a mean of about 3.2 ug, with a range of 0.2 to 27.4 ug. Mean read counts for healthy donor samples were around 10 million for CD4+ cells and 11.0 million for CD8+ cells.

Genomic DNA served as template for TCR beta VDJ combination and CDR3 sequence profiling. An Illumina HiSeq 2000 was the platform used for TCR repertoire sequencing. The source study handled its data this way. TRBV/TRBJ rearrangement plots, CDR3 size and DJ length profiles, and Simpson's diversity index were used to evaluate the repertoires. The most abundant DNA sequence in the deep sequencing data was defined as the immunodominant clone. CDR3 amino acid sequences were checked for sharing between subjects and were compared against published repertoires and the VDJdb database. TCRdb handled the public reads itself, with Q25 trimming in fastp and clone calling in MiXCR, and kept productive beta chains. All rows with the same CDR3 protein become a single entry with the most common DNA and genes. It is TCRdb's table, rather than the study itself, that gives the V and J calls and clone size. The sample table records roughly 130,000 distinct CDR3 sequences; around 48% of these occur just once. The ten largest clonotypes hold under 3% of the sample.

This clonotype was seen repeatedly, ten times or more. What this receptor recognizes is not known. No base quality values were provided; no much bigger clone lies one nucleotide off. TCR repertoires of sorted CD4+ and CD8+ blood T cells from severe aplastic anemia patients and healthy subjects were deep-sequenced in the study. Ficoll-Paque density gradient centrifugation was used to isolate peripheral blood mononuclear cells. Before DNA was extracted, CD4+ and CD8+ T cells were sorted using either FACS or magnetic beads. General findings and caveats noted by the study authors: Although twenty-nine CD8+ CDR3 sequences were shared by patients and controls, these sequences appeared highly expressed in patients and within the immunodominant clones of patients. Between patients and healthy controls, no significant difference in CD8+ Simpson's diversity was found (P=0.060).

In the germline V gene, CDR1 corresponds to SGHTS and CDR2 to YDEGEE. The CDR3 spans 14 residues, from the cysteine through the phenylalanine. The only DNA kept is the CDR3, 42 bases in frame from the first base. The junction carries 14 bases between V and J, which are trimmed by 0 bases and 10 bases respectively. This receptor was obtained from a human donor in good health, serving as a control. The source material was sorted CD4+, CD8+, or CD8+CD57+ T cells (not recorded which) from PBMCs. The chain is assembled from TRBV5-8 and TRBJ1-5; TRBD1 is a weak D gene call, 5 bases matching. The CDR3 in this case is CASSLGGKQVPQHF. The sequence in DNA is TGTGCCAGCAGCTTGGGGGGAAAACAGGTCCCCCAGCATTTT.